These 19 T cell receptor beta chains were all obtained from the same sample, sequenced in a study of blood T cell repertoires in COVID-19. Profiled with immunoSEQ multiplex PCR; TCRdb holds only in-frame clones, not every one. The sample yields 95,000 to 120,000 clones, 80% to 90% seen once. The sample taken for sequencing was peripheral blood. The receptors were sampled from a man aged 35 to 55 with acute or convalescent COVID-19.

The J gene is TRBJ2-7, the V gene TRBV27; 7 nucleotides agree with TRBD1. Germline values: CDR1 MNHEY, CDR2 SMNVEV (reference sequence). With V trimmed by 3 bases and J by 6 bases, 8 bases remained unmatched. The CDR3 contains 14 residues. DNA of the CDR3: TGTGCCAGCAGTTTGTATATACAGGGGACCGAGCAGTACTTC. Its translation is CASSLYIQGTEQYF.

This sequence joins TRBV24-1 and TRBJ2-1, with D perhaps TRBD1 (5 bases). CDR1 and CDR2 from the germline V gene are KGHDR and SFDVKD. The CDR3 sequence is 16 residues long. Between the trimmed V and J ends, which lost 0 bases and 8 bases, there was a span of 16 bases. The DNA of the CDR3 is TGTGCCACCAGTGATTTGGCGCAGGGTAATCGGGATGAGCAGTTCTTC. This gives the protein CATSDLAQGNRDEQFF.

This clone was found a few times. The chain recombines TRBV6-2 or TRBV6-3 with TRBJ1-1; TRBD1 matches at 9 bases. V was pared by 4 bases and J by 1 base, with 4 bases of the junction left unmatched. The CDR3 totals 15 residues. Per germline, CDR1 MNHEY and CDR2 SVGEGT. The CDR3 DNA is TGTGCCAGCAGTTCATTGGGACAGGGGAACACTGAAGCTTTCTTT. Translated, it gives CASSSLGQGNTEAFF.

The V call is TRBV6-2 or TRBV6-3, the J call TRBJ2-7; possibly TRBD1 for D (5 bases). This CDR3 comprises 14 residues. With 5 bases removed from V and 0 bases from J, the gap between germline ends came to 11 bases. Germline-derived CDR1 and CDR2 are MNHEY and SVGEGT. The DNA of the CDR3 is TGTGCCAGCAGTCCCCCGACAGACTCCTACGAGCAGTACTTC. Translated: CASSPPTDSYEQYF.

This chain connects TRBV5-8 to TRBJ2-2; 7 bases align to TRBD1. CDR3 length: 15 residues. CDR1 SGHTS and CDR2 YDEGEE come from the germline V gene. With 5 bases clipped from V and 7 bases from J, the junction kept 11 bases outside the gene matches. For the CDR3, the DNA is TGTGCCAGCAGTTTCCTAACAGGGGTCGTCGGGGAGCTGTTTTTT. It codes for CASSFLTGVVGELFF.

The rearrangement uses TRBV7-9 and TRBJ2-7; 9 bases are shared with TRBD1. CDR3 length equals 13 residues. The germline CDR1 and CDR2 sequences are SEHNR and FQNEAQ (reference sequence). Trimming cost V 8 bases and J 2 bases; bases outside gene matches: 4. CDR3 protein: CASEQGATYEQYF. The DNA of the CDR3 is TGTGCCAGCGAACAGGGGGCAACCTACGAGCAGTACTTC. Based on the CDR3 plus reference TRBV7-9 and TRBJ2-7, the full variable domain is DTGVSQNPRHKITKRGQNVTFRCDPISEHNRLYWYRQTLGQGPEFLTYFQNEAQLEKSRLLSDRFSAERPKGSFSTLEIQRTEQGDSAMYLCASEQGATYEQYFGPGTRLTVT.

The chain combines TRBV19 with TRBJ2-3, with a possible D match to TRBD1 (5 bases). V was trimmed by 3 bases and J by 4 bases, leaving 8 bases between them. This CDR3 has 13 amino acids. Germline CDR1 reads LNHDA; CDR2 reads SQIVND (reference sequence). The CDR3 bases are TGTGCCAGTAGTATTACAGGCCCAGATACGCAGTATTTT. It yields the protein CASSITGPDTQYF.

The chain is built from TRBV5-5 and TRBJ1-1; D gene unclear. Trimming removed 2 bases from V and 1 base from J, with 6 bases in between. The CDR3 runs 13 residues. In germline, CDR1 is SGHKS, CDR2 YYEKEE (reference sequence). The DNA of the CDR3 is TGTGCCAGCAGCTTCGCGGGGAACACTGAAGCTTTCTTT. This sequence encodes CASSFAGNTEAFF.

This chain links TRBV5-4 with TRBJ2-3, with TRBD2 matching 11 bases. CDR3 size: 16 residues. Germline-derived CDR1 and CDR2 are SGHNT and YYREEE (reference sequence). Unmatched junction bases numbered 4, after V lost 4 bases and J lost 0 bases. DNA for the CDR3: TGTGCCAGCAGCCATCGACTAGCGGGGAGCACAGATACGCAGTATTTT. It codes for CASSHRLAGSTDTQYF.

The chain couples TRBV7-8 to TRBJ2-1; TRBD1 aligns across 7 bases. The CDR3 length is 14 residues. The germline CDR1 and CDR2 sequences are SGHVS and FQNEAQ. The J segment lost 3 bases and the V segment lost 4 bases, leaving 3 bases of the junction unmatched. CDR3 nucleotide sequence: TGTGCCAGCAGCTCGGGACAGAGCTACAATGAGCAGTTCTTC. It specifies CASSSGQSYNEQFF.

This clone was seen a single time. The V gene is TRBV18, the J gene TRBJ2-3; D unresolved. The CDR3 is 14 residues long. Germline CDR1 and CDR2: KGHSH and LQKENI. V was cut by 3 bases and J by 4 bases, with 11 bases left in between. The CDR3 loop is CASSPNPEADTQYF. DNA for the CDR3: TGTGCCAGCTCACCGAACCCCGAGGCAGATACGCAGTATTTT.

The V gene is TRBV12-3 or TRBV12-4, the J gene TRBJ2-1; TRBD2 might be the D (5 bases). CDR3 length: 13 amino acids. The germline V and J ends were trimmed by 7 bases and 12 bases, with 19 bases remaining between them. The CDR3 protein is CASTRTSPSGQFF. The CDR3 nucleotides are TGTGCCAGCACCAGGACTTCACCGAGCGGGCAGTTCTTC.

The CDR3 spells CASRGGGGEKLFF. The CDR3, as DNA: TGTGCCAGCAGGGGGGGAGGCGGTGAAAAACTGTTTTTT. V usage is TRBV27 and J usage is TRBJ1-4, with D possibly TRBD1 on 5 matching bases. Trimming removed 6 bases at V and 7 bases at J, with 12 bases between. This CDR3 region has 13 residues. Germline lookup yields CDR1 MNHEY and CDR2 SMNVEV (reference sequence).

V usage is TRBV7-9 and J usage is TRBJ2-5; 9 bases map to TRBD1. Germline CDR1 and CDR2: SEHNR and FQNEAQ (reference sequence). This CDR3 region has 15 residues. J gave up 5 bases and V 5 bases, and 9 bases lay outside the gene matches. The CDR3: CASSQVTGGVETQYF. CDR3 bases: TGTGCCAGCAGCCAAGTGACAGGGGGGGTTGAGACCCAGTACTTC.

The V call is TRBV19, the J call TRBJ2-7; perhaps TRBD2 as D (5 bases). Trimming removed 5 bases from V and 0 bases from J, with 17 bases in between. The CDR3 sequence is 16 residues long. Looked up from germline, CDR1 is LNHDA and CDR2 is SQIVND (reference sequence). CDR3 nucleotides: TGTGCCAGTAGTCCCACCTTCTGGGAGCTCTCCTACGAGCAGTACTTC. The encoded protein is CASSPTFWELSYEQYF.

This clone was detected only once. V is TRBV15 and J is TRBJ2-7; D may be TRBD1 (6 bases). Trimming removed 2 bases at V and 4 bases at J, with 12 bases between. Germline values: CDR1 LNHNV, CDR2 YYDKDF (reference sequence). This CDR3 comprises 14 residues. CDR3 sequence: CATSRQPGQYEQYF. DNA of the CDR3: TGTGCCACCAGCAGACAACCAGGACAGTACGAGCAGTACTTC.

About this clone itself: At the DNA level, this CDR3 is encoded by other sequences in the same sample as well. The chain uses TRBV24-1 and TRBJ2-2, with a weak D call TRBD2 (5 bases). Between the trimmed V and J ends, which lost 0 bases and 6 bases, there was a span of 10 bases. Per the germline V gene, CDR1 is KGHDR and CDR2 is SFDVKD. CDR3 length: 15 amino acids. CDR3: CATSDLRAGAGELFF. CDR3 nucleotide sequence: TGTGCCACCAGTGATTTGCGGGCCGGGGCCGGGGAGCTGTTTTTT.

V and J are TRBV6-4 and TRBJ2-6; 9 nucleotides line up with TRBD1. Per the germline V gene, CDR1 is MRHNA and CDR2 is SNTAGT. The CDR3 loop spans 19 amino acids. V was pared by 9 bases and J by 2 bases, with 17 bases of the junction left unmatched. DNA for the CDR3: TGTGCCAGGTCCCGAGCGGAGGGGACAGGGATCGCTGGGGCCAACGTCCTGACTTTC. Its protein is CARSRAEGTGIAGANVLTF.

The chain couples TRBV6-5 to TRBJ2-7; 7 bases are shared with TRBD1. Trimming took 4 bases from V and 0 from J; bases not matched to a gene: 3. Germline CDR1 reads MNHEY; CDR2 reads SVGAGI. The CDR3 length is 14 residues. The CDR3 here is CASSSGQSSYEQYF. CDR3 DNA: TGTGCCAGCAGTTCGGGACAGTCCTCCTACGAGCAGTACTTC.